This TCR beta chain was sequenced in a study of blood T cells in healthy people across ages. Primers used in a second PCR of roughly 7 to 12 cycles were a sample-barcoded 5' primer and a J-beta primer mix. Each sample yielded at least 3 million CDR3-containing paired-end reads. One entry per CDR3 protein results from TCRdb running MiXCR on the 5' RACE reads. The sample shows about 830,000 distinct CDR3 sequences, around 62% of them seen only once. For this clonotype: What it binds is unknown.

Study-wide results and caveats: Roughly linear age-related decline in beta diversity appeared, significant by age 40.

Germline V gene data show CDR1 as MNHEY and CDR2 as SVGAGI. This CDR3 is built from 15 residues. Trimming took 7 bases from V and 0 from J, leaving 10 bases between them. The J gene is TRBJ1-6, the V gene TRBV6-5; D is undetermined. The origin of this receptor is a man aged 25 to 40 in good health. What was sequenced was blood. CDR3 region: CASKPASSYNSPLHF. The DNA for the CDR3 is TGTGCCAGCAAGCCGGCGAGCTCCTATAATTCACCCCTCCACTTT.